This TCR beta chain was observed in a study of prognosis after radiotherapy for stage I lung cancer. Study at large: Over twelve of the patients were found to have newly diagnosed primary stage I lung tumors, and several were living with oligometastatic NSCLC after surgical resection of the primary tumor. Tumor type comprised squamous cell carcinoma in seven patients and adenocarcinoma in under 15.

The CDR3 is 12 residues long. In germline, CDR1 is LNHDA, CDR2 SQIVND (reference sequence). Two-round multiplex PCR on genomic DNA was the method by which TCR beta CDR3 was amplified. It was primers specific to each TRBV and TRBJ gene that first-round PCR used. TCRdb re-analysed the multiplex PCR reads in MiXCR, keeping a single row per CDR3 protein. The sample holds roughly 13,000 distinct CDR3 sequences, roughly 49% seen once. Comment on this clonotype: Germline and junction disagree at one end, which may indicate a read error.

Free of prior chemotherapy, radiotherapy and other malignancies, all of the patients were also node-negative on CT and PET/CT. The input for sequencing was PBMCs, taken before or after stereotactic body radiation therapy (not recorded which). V gene TRBV19 combines with J gene TRBJ1-2, with D perhaps matching TRBD1 (6 bases). The TCR originated in a donor aged 50 or older with non-small cell lung cancer. The chain's CDR3 is CASSMGGPGYIF. For the CDR3, the DNA is TGTGCCAGTAGTATGGGGGGGCCTGGCTACATCTTC.